This is a list of T cell receptor beta chains from one sample in a study of T cell responses to AZD1222 COVID-19 vaccine. Profiled with immunoSEQ multiplex PCR; TCRdb holds only in-frame clones, not every one. This table has about 120,000 clones, about 90% appearing once. The sample was peripheral blood, taken on day 0 of AZD1222 vaccination. The origin of the receptors is an adult in good health. Both conserved end residues are part of each CDR3. The D gene is left open where the match is weak. The listing skips clone size in some rows; elsewhere it reads once, few, many or a size class.

D | size | J | V | CDR3 | DNA
- | once | TRBJ1-5 | TRBV9 | CASSVLPGSDQPQHF | TGTGCCAGCAGCGTATTGCCAGGGAGCGATCAGCCCCAGCATTTT
TRBD1 | - | TRBJ1-1 | TRBV12-3/TRBV12-4 | CATSGQPNTEAFF | TGTGCCACCTCGGGACAGCCGAACACTGAAGCTTTCTTT
TRBD2 | - | TRBJ2-2 | TRBV5-1 | CASINGEGTRTGELFF | TGCGCCAGCATCAACGGGGAGGGAACTCGAACCGGGGAGCTGTTTTTT
TRBD1 | - | TRBJ2-7 | TRBV28 | CASSYRGPTYEQYF | TGTGCCAGCAGTTACAGGGGGCCTACCTACGAGCAGTACTTC
TRBD1 | - | TRBJ1-6 | TRBV2 | CASTEMTGFYHSPLHF | TGTGCCAGCACCGAAATGACAGGGTTTTATCACTCACCCCTCCACTTT
TRBD1 | once | TRBJ2-1 | TRBV15 | CATEWQGARNEQFF | TGTGCCACCGAATGGCAGGGGGCTAGGAATGAGCAGTTCTTC
- | - | TRBJ1-2 | TRBV7-2 | CASSVYRVRYGYTF | TGTGCCAGCAGCGTCTACAGGGTTCGCTATGGCTACACCTTC
TRBD1 | - | TRBJ1-2 | TRBV6-2/TRBV6-3 | CASSFDRVYGYTF | TGTGCCAGCAGTTTCGACAGGGTTTATGGCTACACCTTC
TRBD2 | - | TRBJ2-1 | TRBV27 | CASSLGLAGNEQFF | TGTGCCAGCAGTTTGGGTCTAGCGGGAAATGAGCAGTTCTTC
TRBD2 | - | TRBJ2-3 | TRBV19 | CASRRTSGTHTDTQYF | TGTGCCAGTCGAAGGACTAGCGGGACCCACACAGATACGCAGTATTTT
TRBD2 | - | TRBJ2-3 | TRBV6-1 | CASTSLAGEQDTQYF | TGTGCCAGCACATCTCTTGCGGGAGAACAAGATACGCAGTATTTT
TRBD1 | - | TRBJ1-2 | TRBV19 | CASSIVPGQSSRYGYTF | TGTGCCAGTAGTATAGTTCCGGGACAGTCTTCCCGTTATGGCTACACCTTC
- | - | TRBJ1-2 | TRBV9 | CASSPLGGGAGYGYTF | TGTGCCAGCAGCCCCTTAGGCGGGGGGGCTGGCTATGGCTACACCTTC
- | - | TRBJ1-1 | TRBV12-3/TRBV12-4 | CASSFTLNTEAFF | TGTGCCAGCAGTTTTACACTGAACACTGAAGCTTTCTTT
TRBD2 | - | TRBJ2-2 | TRBV4-3 | CASSPEPGLAGGLGGELFF | TGCGCCAGCAGCCCAGAACCGGGGCTAGCGGGAGGCCTTGGCGGGGAGCTGTTTTTT
- | - | TRBJ2-7 | TRBV27 | CASRWKGGQTYEQYF | TGTGCCAGCAGGTGGAAAGGTGGCCAGACCTACGAGCAGTACTTC
- | - | TRBJ1-1 | TRBV5-1 | CASSLVRESTEAFF | TGCGCCAGCAGCTTGGTGAGGGAGAGCACTGAAGCTTTCTTT
- | - | TRBJ2-3 | TRBV9 | CASSGRGGQMNTQYF | TGTGCCAGCAGCGGAAGGGGGGGCCAGATGAATACGCAGTATTTT
TRBD1 | once | TRBJ1-4 | TRBV5-8 | CASSIDRAREKLFF | TGTGCCAGCAGCATTGACAGGGCTCGAGAAAAACTGTTTTTT
- | - | TRBJ2-3 | TRBV7-2 | CASSQTIFGDRDTQYF | TGTGCCAGCAGCCAGACAATTTTCGGGGACCGGGATACGCAGTATTTT
- | - | TRBJ2-5 | TRBV4-1 | CASSQVGGGSQETQYF | TGCGCCAGCAGCCAAGTTGGGGGAGGATCGCAAGAGACCCAGTACTTC
- | - | TRBJ2-2 | TRBV12-3/TRBV12-4 | CASSRLGDGELFF | TGTGCCAGCAGCCGACTGGGGGACGGGGAGCTGTTTTTT
- | - | TRBJ2-7 | TRBV9 | CASSPAGQYYEQYF | TGTGCCAGCAGTCCAGCGGGACAGTACTACGAGCAGTACTTC
TRBD2 | once | TRBJ2-7 | TRBV4-1 | CASSHLGGSSYEQYF | TGCGCCAGCAGCCACCTCGGGGGGTCCTCCTACGAGCAGTACTTC
TRBD1 | few | TRBJ1-2 | TRBV30 | CAWRGTGSGYTF | TGTGCCTGGAGGGGGACAGGGTCCGGCTACACCTTC
- | - | TRBJ1-5 | TRBV28 | CASSLGRANQPQHF | TGTGCCAGCAGTTTGGGACGGGCCAATCAGCCCCAGCATTTT
TRBD1 | - | TRBJ1-2 | TRBV27 | CASSALRTGRRDYGYTF | TGTGCCAGCAGCGCGCTTCGGACAGGGCGCCGCGATTATGGCTACACCTTC
- | - | TRBJ1-5 | TRBV4-3 | CASSQERNQPQHF | TGCGCCAGCAGCCAAGAACGGAACCAGCCCCAGCATTTT
- | - | TRBJ2-7 | TRBV7-2 | CASSLVGGPSSYEQYF | TGTGCCAGCAGCTTAGTAGGGGGGCCCAGCTCCTACGAGCAGTACTTC
- | - | TRBJ2-7 | TRBV4-3 | CASSQGVSEQYF | TGCGCCAGCAGCCAGGGGGTCTCCGAGCAGTACTTC
- | - | TRBJ2-7 | TRBV6-5 | CASSSRRYEQYF | TGTGCCAGCAGTTCCCGACGTTACGAGCAGTACTTC
TRBD1 | - | TRBJ1-5 | TRBV5-1 | CASSSTGQGNQPQHF | TGCGCCAGCAGCTCAACGGGACAGGGAAATCAGCCCCAGCATTTT
- | - | TRBJ1-1 | TRBV30 | CAWSADRFPNTEAFF | TGTGCCTGGAGTGCTGACAGGTTTCCGAACACTGAAGCTTTCTTT
- | once | TRBJ1-2 | TRBV7-9 | CASSLGVRQDYGYTF | TGTGCCAGCAGCCTGGGGGTGAGACAGGATTATGGCTACACCTTC
TRBD2 | - | TRBJ2-2 | TRBV5-1 | CASSLAAGEGTGELFF | TGCGCCAGCAGCTTGGCGGCGGGAGAGGGGACCGGGGAGCTGTTTTTT
TRBD1 | - | TRBJ1-4 | TRBV30 | CAWSSDRAGGTNEKLFF | TGTGCCTGGAGTTCCGACAGGGCCGGTGGGACTAATGAAAAACTGTTTTTT
TRBD1 | - | TRBJ1-4 | TRBV7-2 | CASSYGGTDEKLFF | TGTGCCAGCAGCTATGGGGGGACAGATGAAAAACTGTTTTTT
- | - | TRBJ2-7 | TRBV12-5 | CASGAGQGEQYF | TGTGCTAGTGGTGCAGGTCAGGGGGAGCAGTACTTC
TRBD1 | - | TRBJ1-2 | TRBV29-1 | CSVELVGQGPYYGYTF | TGCAGCGTTGAATTGGTGGGACAGGGACCTTACTATGGCTACACCTTC
TRBD1 | - | TRBJ1-2 | TRBV7-2 | CASSWDREGYTF | TGTGCCAGCAGTTGGGACAGGGAAGGCTACACCTTC
- | - | TRBJ1-1 | TRBV10-2 | CASRRGPATNTEAFF | TGCGCCAGCAGGAGGGGTCCGGCGACGAACACTGAAGCTTTCTTT
- | few | TRBJ2-7 | TRBV11-2 | CASSYRQSSYEQYF | TGTGCCAGCAGCTACCGACAGAGCTCCTACGAGCAGTACTTC
- | - | TRBJ1-6 | TRBV4-1 | CASSRAGVDSYNSPLHF | TGCGCCAGCAGCCGGGCAGGGGTCGATTCCTATAATTCACCCCTCCACTTT
- | once | TRBJ2-3 | TRBV29-1 | CSVRGRTTDTQYF | TGCAGCGTGAGAGGCAGAACCACAGATACGCAGTATTTT
- | - | TRBJ1-2 | TRBV28 | CASSLSPSGWGARIYGYTF | TGTGCCAGCAGTTTATCCCCTTCTGGCTGGGGCGCGAGGATCTATGGCTACACCTTC
- | once | TRBJ1-5 | TRBV4-1 | CASSQEGYSNQPQHF | TGCGCCAGCAGCCAAGAGGGGTATAGCAATCAGCCCCAGCATTTT
- | few | TRBJ2-7 | TRBV6-2/TRBV6-3 | CASSYEGQVYEQYF | TGTGCCAGCAGTTACGAAGGTCAGGTCTACGAGCAGTACTTC
- | - | TRBJ1-3 | TRBV10-3 | CAISDTGGSGNTIYF | TGTGCCATCAGTGATACGGGCGGGTCTGGAAACACCATATATTTT
TRBD2 | - | TRBJ2-1 | TRBV27 | CASSSASSGIEQFF | TGTGCCAGCAGTTCCGCCTCTAGCGGGATTGAGCAGTTCTTC
- | - | TRBJ1-2 | TRBV6-5 | CASSSREGYGYTF | TGTGCCAGCAGTTCCAGGGAAGGCTATGGCTACACCTTC
- | - | TRBJ2-1 | TRBV3-1/TRBV3-2 | CASSEGFRREQFF | TGTGCCAGCAGTGAGGGCTTCCGGCGTGAGCAGTTCTTC
- | - | TRBJ1-5 | TRBV21-1 | CASSKDLERGRNSNQPQHF | TGTGCCAGCAGCAAAGACCTAGAAAGGGGGCGAAATAGCAATCAGCCCCAGCATTTT